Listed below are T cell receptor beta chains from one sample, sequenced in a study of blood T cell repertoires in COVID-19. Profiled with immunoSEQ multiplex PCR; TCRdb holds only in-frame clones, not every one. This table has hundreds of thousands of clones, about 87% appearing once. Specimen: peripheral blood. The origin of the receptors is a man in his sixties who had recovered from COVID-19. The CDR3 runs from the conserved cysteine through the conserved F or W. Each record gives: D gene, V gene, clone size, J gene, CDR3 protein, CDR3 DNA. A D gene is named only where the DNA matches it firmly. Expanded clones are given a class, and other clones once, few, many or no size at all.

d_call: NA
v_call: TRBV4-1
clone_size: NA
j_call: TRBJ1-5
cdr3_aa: CASSQDNNQPQHF
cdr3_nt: TGCGCCAGCAGCCAAGATAACAATCAGCCCCAGCATTTT

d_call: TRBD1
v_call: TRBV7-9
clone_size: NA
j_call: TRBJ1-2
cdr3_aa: CASSPAGTGTDGYTF
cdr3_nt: TGTGCCAGCAGCCCGGCCGGGACAGGGACGGATGGCTACACCTTC

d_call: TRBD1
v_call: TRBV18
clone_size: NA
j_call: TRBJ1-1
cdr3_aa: CASSPLTGAGNTEAFF
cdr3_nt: TGTGCCAGCTCACCACTAACAGGGGCTGGGAACACTGAAGCTTTCTTT

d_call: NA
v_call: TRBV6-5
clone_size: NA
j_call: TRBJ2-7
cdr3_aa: CASSYSNVQYF
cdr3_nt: TGTGCCAGCAGTTACTCTAATGTGCAGTACTTC

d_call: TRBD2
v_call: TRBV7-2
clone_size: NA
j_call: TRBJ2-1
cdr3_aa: CASSTRQRGGALKYEQFF
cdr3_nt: TGTGCCAGCAGCACACGTCAGCGGGGGGGCGCCCTTAAGTATGAGCAGTTCTTC

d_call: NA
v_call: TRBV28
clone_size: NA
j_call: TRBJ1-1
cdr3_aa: CASSLHPLSETFF
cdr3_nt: TGTGCCAGCAGTTTGCACCCTTTATCTGAGACTTTCTTT

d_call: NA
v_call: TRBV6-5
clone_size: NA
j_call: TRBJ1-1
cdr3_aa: CASSYSRGGTEAFF
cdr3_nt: TGTGCCAGCAGTTACTCACGGGGAGGCACTGAAGCTTTCTTT

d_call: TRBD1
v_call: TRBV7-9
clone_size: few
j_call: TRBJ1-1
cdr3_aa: CASSPYRGAEAFF
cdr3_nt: TGTGCCAGCAGCCCTTACAGGGGGGCTGAAGCTTTCTTT

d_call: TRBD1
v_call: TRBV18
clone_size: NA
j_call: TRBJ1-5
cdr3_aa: CASSPRDSYSNQPQHF
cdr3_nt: TGTGCCAGCTCACCCCGGGACAGCTATAGCAATCAGCCCCAGCATTTT

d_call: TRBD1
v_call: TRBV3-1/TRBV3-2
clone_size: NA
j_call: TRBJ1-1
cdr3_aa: CASSQGLQGLAAEAFF
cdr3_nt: TGTGCCAGCAGCCAAGGCCTACAGGGGCTGGCAGCCGAAGCTTTCTTT

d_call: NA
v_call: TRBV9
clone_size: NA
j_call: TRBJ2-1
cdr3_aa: CASSVVQSSYNEQFF
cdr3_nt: TGTGCCAGCAGCGTAGTACAGAGCTCCTACAATGAGCAGTTCTTC

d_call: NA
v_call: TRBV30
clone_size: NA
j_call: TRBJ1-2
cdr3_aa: CAWTVLAGAGGYTF
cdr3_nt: TGTGCCTGGACAGTCCTAGCAGGGGCGGGTGGCTACACCTTC

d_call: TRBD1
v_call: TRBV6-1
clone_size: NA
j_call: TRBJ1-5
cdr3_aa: CASSEATGQGIQPQHF
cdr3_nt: TGTGCCAGCAGTGAAGCTACGGGACAGGGGATTCAGCCCCAGCATTTT